A single T cell receptor (beta chain) is shown here with its context. What it binds is not known. This specimen belongs to a study of long-term antiretroviral therapy in people with HIV. Study outcomes and limitations: Participants lacked recorded data on ART adherence, viral resistance or therapy changes.

Version v3.0 of the immunoSEQ assay was performed at survey level. Only in-frame clones appear in the TCRdb table, and some are missing; sequencing was by immunoSEQ multiplex PCR. The sample records some 16,000 clones, 85% to 90% being singletons. The CDR3 consists of 15 residues. CDR1 SGHVS and CDR2 FQNEAQ come from the germline V gene. V shed 6 bases and J 6 bases; nucleotides not matched to a gene: 11. Source: unsorted PBMCs, taken 0.7 years before starting antiretroviral therapy. V is TRBV7-8 and J is TRBJ1-2; 9 bases match TRBD1. The receptor was derived from a man between 50 and 59 years old with HIV. CDR3 amino acids: CASSQGTGPLDGYTF. CDR3 DNA: TGTGCCAGCAGTCAAGGGACAGGGCCCCTTGATGGCTACACCTTC.